The clone carrying this T cell receptor (beta chain) appeared a single time. Its antigen is still unknown. Profiling relied on immunoSEQ multiplex PCR, and the TCRdb table lists in-frame clones only, not all of them. The sample holds about 8,900 clones, almost 70% seen once. This entry is derived from a study of graft-versus-host responses after intestinal transplantation. Overall study results and limits: GvH clones were identified in recipient marrow, with some first appearing in ileum or blood.

Graft specimens yielded both intraepithelial and lamina propria lymphocytes. The clonotype comes from a human patient who received an intestinal transplant, so some T cells may come from the graft donor. Material: ileum tissue, obtained approximately 460 days after transplant.

CDR3 loop: CASSRGTGAFF. CDR3 DNA sequence: TGTGCCAGCAGTCGTGGGACAGGGGCTTTCTTT. This sequence joins TRBV28 and TRBJ1-1; 9 bases match TRBD1. V shed 5 bases, J shed 11 bases, and the junction held 3 bases outside the gene matches. Germline-derived CDR1 and CDR2 are MDHEN and SYDVKM. This CDR3 has 11 amino acids. Filled out from reference TRBV28 and TRBJ1-1, the complete variable domain reads DVKVTQSSRYLVKRTGEKVFLECVQDMDHENMFWYRQDPGLGLRLIYFSYDVKMKEKGDIPEGYSVSREKKERFSLILESASTNQTSMYLCASSRGTGAFFGQGTRLTVV.